These 13 T cell receptor beta chains were all obtained from the same sample, sequenced in a study of shared clonotypes between healthy human individuals. TCRdb keeps only in-frame clones here, not all; method: immunoSEQ multiplex PCR. The sample has about 820,000 clones; roughly 92% are singletons. Naive CD8 cells, CD45RO-negative and positively selected for CCR7, excluded terminally differentiated effector memory CD45RA+ cells. Source material: naive CD8+ T cells sorted from blood. The receptors derive from a man aged 30-40 years in good health.

V is TRBV9 and J is TRBJ2-7; the D is unclear. Germline values: CDR1 SGDLS, CDR2 YYNGEE. Trimming left V 2 bases short and J 5 bases short, with 11 bases between. The CDR3 is 13 amino acids. The CDR3 region has the DNA TGTGCCAGCAGCGTGGTAGGCCAGGACGAGCAGTACTTC. Amino acids: CASSVVGQDEQYF.

This sequence joins TRBV13 and TRBJ2-1; 15 bases are shared with TRBD2. Germline CDR1 is PRHDT and CDR2 is FYEKMQ (reference sequence). The ends lost 5 bases at V and 7 bases at J; junction bases unmatched: 9. The CDR3 has 17 amino acids. This CDR3 is CASSQPGLAGGWNEQFF. In DNA form, the CDR3 reads TGTGCCAGCAGCCAACCGGGACTAGCGGGAGGATGGAATGAGCAGTTCTTC.

This clone was counted a few times. The chain combines TRBV27 with TRBJ1-5, with TRBD1 identical over 7 bases. The CDR3 is made up of 13 amino acids. Losses at the gene ends were 8 bases for V and 7 bases for J; bases not matched to a gene: 8. CDR1 is MNHEY and CDR2 is SMNVEV in the germline V gene (reference sequence). CDR3 residues: CASGTWDSQPQHF. In DNA, the CDR3 is TGTGCCAGCGGTACCTGGGACAGCCAGCCCCAGCATTTT.

The rearrangement links TRBV6-5 to TRBJ2-1; 7 bases map to TRBD2. The CDR3 sequence is 14 residues long. The germline gives CDR1 MNHEY, CDR2 SVGAGI. J lost 12 bases, V lost 2 bases, and 10 bases had no gene match. CDR3 nucleotides: TGTGCCAGCAGTTACCGGGGGGTCTACGGTGGGCAGTTCTTC. Protein: CASSYRGVYGGQFF.

V and J are TRBV27 and TRBJ2-1; D could derive from TRBD1 or TRBD2 (5 bases each). Germline CDR1 reads MNHEY; CDR2 reads SMNVEV (reference sequence). The CDR3 contains 13 residues. Trimming removed 10 bases from V and 6 bases from J, with 16 bases in between. The chain's CDR3 is CATGLAVFNEQFF. CDR3 DNA: TGTGCCACGGGGCTAGCCGTATTCAATGAGCAGTTCTTC.

CDR3 region: CASSQAQGLWGYTF. The CDR3, as DNA: TGCGCCAGCAGCCAAGCCCAGGGACTTTGGGGCTACACCTTC. The chain uses TRBV4-1 and TRBJ1-2, with D perhaps TRBD1 (5 bases). Germline V lookup: CDR1 MGHRA, CDR2 YSYEKL. Trimming removed 1 base from V and 8 bases from J, with 14 bases in between. The CDR3 totals 14 residues.

The CDR3 reads CASSLVWTGALGYTF. The CDR3 DNA sequence: TGTGCCAGCAGCTTAGTGTGGACAGGGGCATTGGGCTACACCTTC. The V and J genes are TRBV7-2 and TRBJ1-2; the match to TRBD1 covers 9 bases. This CDR3 has 15 amino acids. Germline V gene sequence: CDR1 SGHTA, CDR2 FQGNSA. V shed 1 base and J 8 bases; nucleotides not matched to a gene: 8.

The genes are TRBV6-5 and TRBJ1-2, with D tentatively TRBD1 (5 bases). Germline V CDR1 and CDR2: MNHEY, SVGAGI. This CDR3 is 13 amino acids long. V was trimmed by 2 bases and J by 7 bases, leaving 11 bases between them. CDR3 loop: CASSYAGLSGYTF. The DNA for the CDR3 is TGTGCCAGCAGTTACGCAGGGCTGAGTGGCTACACCTTC.

The chain couples TRBV9 to TRBJ2-1, with 10 bases identical to TRBD2. Trimming at V came to 3 bases and at J to 8 bases, leaving 17 bases not matched to a gene. In germline, CDR1 is SGDLS, CDR2 YYNGEE. This CDR3 contains 18 residues. CDR3 sequence reads: CASSDRGRVAGGSHEQFF. CDR3 nucleotides: TGTGCCAGCAGCGACCGGGGGCGGGTAGCGGGAGGATCTCATGAGCAGTTCTTC.

This clone is a singleton in its sample. V is TRBV5-4 and J is TRBJ2-5; D tentatively fits TRBD1 or TRBD2 (6 bases each). The CDR3 loop spans 15 amino acids. The germline CDR1 and CDR2 sequences are SGHNT and YYREEE (reference sequence). Trimming took 0 bases from V and 0 from J, leaving 9 bases between them. CDR3 region: CASSLEGGYQETQYF. The CDR3 coding sequence is TGTGCCAGCAGCTTGGAGGGGGGCTACCAAGAGACCCAGTACTTC.

The DNA for the CDR3 is TGTGCCAGCACCCCGGACACCGGGGAGCTGTTTTTT. Its protein is CASTPDTGELFF. This chain links TRBV2 with TRBJ2-2; D not certain. CDR1 and CDR2 from the germline V gene are SNHLY and FYNNEI. The V end lost 7 bases, the J end lost 3 bases, and 6 bases lay between the germline ends. This CDR3 spans 12 amino acids.

The chain couples TRBV27 to TRBJ2-5, with D uncertain. This CDR3 comprises 11 residues. CDR1 is MNHEY and CDR2 is SMNVEV in the germline V gene (reference sequence). Trimming stripped 5 bases from V and 7 bases from J, with 8 bases between. The CDR3: CASSLDGTQYF. The CDR3 DNA sequence: TGTGCCAGCAGTCTAGATGGGACCCAGTACTTC.

The J gene is TRBJ2-7, the V gene TRBV5-6, with 9 bases lining up with TRBD1. The CDR3 loop spans 16 amino acids. J lost 2 bases, V lost 2 bases, and 8 bases had no gene match. The V gene's germline CDR1 is SGHDT and CDR2 YYEEEE. CDR3 DNA sequence: TGTGCCAGCAGCTTAGGTCGGGACAGGGACACCTACGAGCAGTACTTC. Translation: CASSLGRDRDTYEQYF.